A single sample is the source of the 22 T cell receptor beta chains below, sequenced in a study of blood T cell repertoires in COVID-19. Some clones are missing from TCRdb's copy, which holds only in-frame ones; the method was immunoSEQ multiplex PCR. The sample has under 95,000 clones, 70% to 90% seen once. The sample consisted of peripheral blood. Receptors were obtained from a man between 50 and 59 years old with COVID-19, enrolled during active disease.

The chain is built from TRBV2 and TRBJ2-7; 11 nucleotides line up with TRBD2. Germline V CDR1 and CDR2: SNHLY, FYNNEI. CDR3 length equals 15 residues. V was clipped by 7 bases and J by 3 bases; unmatched bases: 8. CDR3: CASKEGSGRDYEQYF. The CDR3 nucleotides are TGTGCCAGCAAAGAAGGTAGCGGGAGGGACTACGAGCAGTACTTC.

This clone was observed once. The chain joins TRBV11-2 to TRBJ2-5; perhaps TRBD2 as D (6 bases). The CDR3 is 15 amino acids. Trimming took off 3 bases at V and 2 bases at J, with 13 bases between the two ends. The V gene's germline CDR1 is SGHAT and CDR2 FQNNGV. The CDR3: CASSFLYGGQETQYF. As DNA, the CDR3 is TGTGCCAGCAGCTTCCTCTATGGGGGGCAAGAGACCCAGTACTTC.

CDR3 region: CASSSNPDPGKELFF. CDR3 coding DNA: TGTGCCAGCAGCTCTAACCCCGATCCGGGGAAGGAGCTGTTTTTT. This chain connects TRBV7-9 to TRBJ2-2, with D possibly TRBD2 on 5 matching bases. CDR3 length: 15 amino acids. Germline assignment: CDR1 SEHNR and CDR2 FQNEAQ (reference sequence). V lost 4 bases and J 10 bases, leaving 19 bases between the germline ends.

This chain connects TRBV7-9 to TRBJ1-2; D possibly corresponds to TRBD1 (5 bases). The CDR3 is 13 amino acids. V lost 5 bases and J lost 3, with 10 bases in between. Germline values: CDR1 SEHNR, CDR2 FQNEAQ (reference sequence). The CDR3 protein is CASSRLTDYGYTF. The DNA of the CDR3 is TGTGCCAGCAGCCGCTTGACAGACTATGGCTACACCTTC.

V and J are TRBV7-3 and TRBJ2-1; TRBD2 matches at 8 bases. CDR1 is SGHTA and CDR2 is FQGTGA in the germline V gene. The CDR3 covers 16 residues. With V trimmed by 6 bases and J by 1 base, 8 bases remained unmatched. CDR3 DNA sequence: TGTGCCAGCAGTCGTGGACTAGCTGGATCCTACAATGAGCAGTTCTTC. Protein: CASSRGLAGSYNEQFF.

The V call is TRBV24-1, the J call TRBJ1-1; 11 bases are a match to TRBD1. CDR3 length: 14 residues. V dropped 7 bases and J dropped 5; count of bases not matched to a gene: 5. Per the germline V gene, CDR1 is KGHDR and CDR2 is SFDVKD. The CDR3 loop is CATRRTGGETEAFF. For the CDR3, the DNA is TGTGCCACCAGGAGGACAGGGGGCGAGACTGAAGCTTTCTTT.

The chain couples TRBV3-1 (or the pseudogene TRBV3-2) to TRBJ2-5; 12 bases agree with TRBD2. The CDR3 length is 16 residues. Germline V gene data show CDR1 as LGHDT and CDR2 as YNNKEL (reference sequence). V trimming: 3 bases; J trimming: 5 bases; junction bases outside the gene matches: 7. This CDR3 reads CASSHLAGGPRETQYF. CDR3 DNA: TGTGCCAGCAGCCACCTAGCGGGAGGGCCTAGGGAGACCCAGTACTTC.

The chain joins TRBV28 to TRBJ2-4, with TRBD1 as a possible D gene (7 bases). The CDR3 has 14 amino acids. The ends were cut back, 9 bases at V and 1 base at J, with 13 bases in the middle. Germline V gene lookup returns CDR1 MDHEN and CDR2 SYDVKM. The CDR3 DNA reads TGTGCCAGTCTGCCAGGGGGGGCCAAAAACATTCAGTACTTC. It is translated as CASLPGGAKNIQYF.

The chain combines TRBV19 with TRBJ2-7; the match to TRBD2 covers 8 bases. This CDR3 comprises 15 residues. CDR1 is LNHDA, CDR2 SQIVND, per germline (reference sequence). Trimming cost V 6 bases and J 2 bases; bases outside gene matches: 9. CDR3 in DNA: TGTGCCAGTAGCACCGGGACTAGAGGAACCTACGAGCAGTACTTC. Encoded protein: CASSTGTRGTYEQYF. Drawing the rest from reference TRBV19 and TRBJ2-7, the complete variable domain is DGGITQSPKYLFRKEGQNVTLSCEQNLNHDAMYWYRQDPGQGLRLIYYSQIVNDFQKGDIAEGYSVSREKKESFPLTVTSAQKNPTAFYLCASSTGTRGTYEQYFGPGTRLTVT.

J is TRBJ2-3 and V is TRBV7-3; D is undetermined. The CDR3 runs to 15 residues. Germline-derived CDR1 and CDR2 are SGHTA and FQGTGA. Trimming removed 1 base at V and 0 bases at J, with 8 bases between. CDR3 DNA sequence: TGTGCCAGCAGCTTAATGGGCGCAAGCACAGATACGCAGTATTTT. Its protein is CASSLMGASTDTQYF.

The chain has TRBV20-1 and TRBJ1-5; the match to TRBD1 covers 9 bases. The CDR3 has 15 residues. In germline, CDR1 is DFQATT, CDR2 SNEGSKA (reference sequence). The trim removed 3 bases at V and 6 bases at J, leaving 9 bases unmatched. The CDR3 DNA sequence: TGCAGTGCTAGTTATACGGGGACAGGGTCTCAGCCCCAGCATTTT. Translated, it gives CSASYTGTGSQPQHF.

This sequence joins TRBV28 and TRBJ1-6; D may be TRBD1 (6 bases). This CDR3 region has 13 residues. With 7 bases removed from V and 9 bases from J, the gap between germline ends came to 13 bases. Germline V gene data show CDR1 as MDHEN and CDR2 as SYDVKM. The CDR3 DNA reads as TGTGCCAGCAATTCTCAGGGGATTTCACCCCTCCACTTT. Amino acid sequence: CASNSQGISPLHF.

This chain links TRBV6-2 or TRBV6-3 with TRBJ2-3; 7 nucleotides agree with TRBD2. The V gene end was trimmed by 0 bases and the J gene end by 2 bases; junction bases not matched to a gene: 5. Germline V gives CDR1 MNHEY, CDR2 SVGEGT. This CDR3 is built from 16 residues. CDR3: CASSYSKAGPTDTQYF. In DNA, the CDR3 is TGTGCCAGCAGTTACTCGAAAGCGGGGCCCACAGATACGCAGTATTTT.

The gene calls are TRBV5-1 and TRBJ2-3; 14 positions match TRBD2. There are 18 residues in the CDR3. Germline CDR1 is SGHRS and CDR2 is YFSETQ. V lost 3 bases and J lost 1; bases outside the gene matches: 7. CDR3 in amino acids: CASSSGLAGEGGTDTQYF. In DNA form, the CDR3 reads TGCGCCAGCAGCTCGGGACTAGCGGGAGAAGGGGGCACAGATACGCAGTATTTT.

This chain connects TRBV5-4 to TRBJ1-4; TRBD1 is a possible D gene (5 bases). The germline CDR1 and CDR2 sequences are SGHNT and YYREEE (reference sequence). The CDR3 extends over 14 amino acids. Deletions cut 1 base from V and 6 bases from J, with 10 bases between. CDR3 sequence: CASSLYPTDEKLFF. CDR3 nucleotides: TGTGCCAGCAGCTTGTATCCGACAGATGAAAAACTGTTTTTT.

The genes are TRBV11-2 and TRBJ1-1; D is unresolved. V gave up 5 bases and J gave up 3 bases, with 10 bases separating them. The CDR3 has 13 amino acids. The germline V gene encodes CDR1 SGHAT and CDR2 FQNNGV. CDR3 loop: CASSLRVDTEAFF. The CDR3 bases are TGTGCCAGCAGCCTCCGGGTGGACACTGAAGCTTTCTTT.

This rearrangement joins TRBV29-1 to TRBJ1-3, with 7 bases fitting TRBD1. V trimming: 5 bases; J trimming: 0 bases; junction bases outside the gene matches: 7. The germline V gene encodes CDR1 SQVTM and CDR2 ANQGSEA. This CDR3 region has 15 residues. The CDR3 sequence: CSVQGGPSSGNTIYF. In DNA form, the CDR3 reads TGCAGCGTTCAGGGGGGCCCGAGCTCTGGAAACACCATATATTTT.

The rearrangement links TRBV2 to TRBJ2-5, with TRBD2 identical over 10 bases. The CDR3 consists of 15 residues. CDR1 and CDR2 (germline): SNHLY, FYNNEI. Unmatched junction bases numbered 5, after V lost 2 bases and J lost 5 bases. The CDR3 protein is CASSELAGAGETQYF. DNA for the CDR3: TGTGCCAGCAGTGAACTAGCGGGAGCGGGGGAGACCCAGTACTTC.

This chain uses TRBV6-5 with TRBJ2-3; D possibly corresponds to TRBD1 (5 bases). The V and J ends lost 5 bases and 4 bases respectively, with 13 bases between them. In germline, CDR1 is MNHEY, CDR2 SVGAGI. The CDR3 loop spans 14 amino acids. In nucleotides, the CDR3 is TGTGCCAGCAGTCCGCGGACATTTCCAGATACGCAGTATTTT. Its protein product is CASSPRTFPDTQYF.

The chain carries TRBV7-3 and TRBJ2-1; 14 bases match TRBD2. The CDR3 runs to 16 residues. Germline V gene sequence: CDR1 SGHTA, CDR2 FQGTGA. V lost 5 bases, J lost 6 bases, and 6 bases stayed unmatched. For the CDR3, the DNA is TGTGCCAGCAGCGCCTCGGGACTAGCGGGAGTCAATGAGCAGTTCTTC. Translation gives CASSASGLAGVNEQFF.

The gene calls are TRBV12-3 or TRBV12-4 and TRBJ2-7; possibly TRBD2 for D (5 bases). This CDR3 is 11 amino acids long. V lost 6 bases to trimming and J lost 3 bases, with 6 bases between them. This chain's CDR3 is CASRDFYEQYF. As DNA, the CDR3 is TGTGCCAGCAGGGACTTCTACGAGCAGTACTTC.

This chain uses TRBV19 with TRBJ2-7, with 9 positions matching TRBD1. The CDR3 spans 13 residues. J was trimmed by 7 bases and V by 7 bases; bases with no gene match: 8. Germline CDR1 reads LNHDA; CDR2 reads SQIVND (reference sequence). The CDR3 DNA is TGTGCCAGTAACGAACAGGGGGCGAGGGAGCAGTACTTC. Translated: CASNEQGAREQYF.